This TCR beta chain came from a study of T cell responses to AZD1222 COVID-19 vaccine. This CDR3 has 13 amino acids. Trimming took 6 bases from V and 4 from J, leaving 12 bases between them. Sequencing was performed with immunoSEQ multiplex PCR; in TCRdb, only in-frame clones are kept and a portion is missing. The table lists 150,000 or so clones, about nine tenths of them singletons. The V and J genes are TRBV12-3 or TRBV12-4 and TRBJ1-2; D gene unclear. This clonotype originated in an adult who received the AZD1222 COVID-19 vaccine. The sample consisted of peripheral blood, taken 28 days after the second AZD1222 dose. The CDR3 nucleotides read TGTGCCAGCAGACTTGTAAGAGGCTATGGCTACACCTTC. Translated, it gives CASRLVRGYGYTF.